The 6 T cell receptor beta chains presented below share a single source sample, sequenced in a study of blood T cell repertoires in COVID-19. The repertoire was sequenced with immunoSEQ multiplex PCR; TCRdb's copy has only in-frame clones and lacks some. The sample includes about 250,000 clones, more than 75% seen only once; the top ten take about 1.6%. The sample taken for sequencing was peripheral blood. These receptors were obtained from a woman between 55 and 75 years old who had recovered from COVID-19.

The chain has TRBV7-3 and TRBJ2-2; D perhaps matches TRBD1 (5 bases). The CDR3 is 14 amino acids. V shed 2 bases and J shed 1 base, with 5 bases lying between them. Germline CDR1 is SGHTA and CDR2 is FQGTGA. In DNA, the CDR3 is TGTGCCAGCAGCTTAGGACAGAACACCGGGGAGCTGTTTTTT. Translated: CASSLGQNTGELFF.

This clone was picked up one time. The chain joins TRBV19 to TRBJ1-3; D is possibly TRBD1 (6 bases). Deletions cut 1 base from V and 0 bases from J, with 7 bases between. CDR1 and CDR2 from the germline V gene are LNHDA and SQIVND (reference sequence). This CDR3 contains 15 residues. CDR3 residues: CASSIGDTSGNTIYF. DNA for the CDR3: TGTGCCAGTAGTATAGGGGACACCTCTGGAAACACCATATATTTT.

The V gene is TRBV19, the J gene TRBJ1-6; a weak D match, TRBD1 (5 bases). This CDR3 contains 13 residues. The germline V gene has CDR1 LNHDA and CDR2 SQIVND (reference sequence). V lost 1 base and J lost 8, with 6 bases in between. In nucleotides, the CDR3 is TGTGCCAGTAGTATAGTGACAGATTCACCCCTCCACTTT. This sequence encodes CASSIVTDSPLHF.

CDR3 sequence (DNA): TGTGCCAGCTCACTACAAGGACAGGGTGTTCTATGGAATCAGCCCCAGCATTTT. Encoded protein: CASSLQGQGVLWNQPQHF. The genes are TRBV18 and TRBJ1-5, with 8 positions matching TRBD1. The V segment lost 4 bases and the J segment 4 bases; nucleotides outside the gene matches: 15. The CDR3 contains 18 residues. Germline CDR1 KGHSH, CDR2 LQKENI.

The V and J genes are TRBV3-1 (or the pseudogene TRBV3-2) and TRBJ2-2; 11 bases are shared with TRBD1. The V gene end was trimmed by 4 bases and the J gene end by 4 bases; junction bases not matched to a gene: 5. The CDR3 sequence is 16 residues long. CDR1 and CDR2 (germline): LGHDT, YNNKEL (reference sequence). The CDR3 here is CASSRGQGGTTGELFF. CDR3 bases: TGTGCCAGCAGCCGGGGACAGGGGGGGACCACCGGGGAGCTGTTTTTT.

The chain is built from TRBV6-2 or TRBV6-3 and TRBJ2-1; 12 nucleotides line up with TRBD2. Germline V gives CDR1 MNHEY, CDR2 SVGEGT. The CDR3 length is 16 residues. V lost 4 bases to trimming and J lost 4 bases; unmatched junction nucleotides: 5. The CDR3 reads CASSSRTSGVYNEQFF. The CDR3 DNA reads TGTGCCAGCAGTTCGAGGACTAGCGGGGTGTACAATGAGCAGTTCTTC.